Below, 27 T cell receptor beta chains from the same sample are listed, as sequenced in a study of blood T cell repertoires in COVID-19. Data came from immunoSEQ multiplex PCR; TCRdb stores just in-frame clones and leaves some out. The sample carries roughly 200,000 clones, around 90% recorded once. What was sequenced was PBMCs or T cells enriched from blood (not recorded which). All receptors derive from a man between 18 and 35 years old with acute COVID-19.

This CDR3 is CATSDLASGHSIYEQYF. CDR3 DNA sequence: TGTGCCACCAGTGATTTAGCCTCGGGACATTCTATCTACGAGCAGTACTTC. The chain employs TRBV24-1 and TRBJ2-7; weak D call: TRBD1 (6 bases). Looked up from germline, CDR1 is KGHDR and CDR2 is SFDVKD. The CDR3 contains 17 residues. Deletions cut 1 base from V and 3 bases from J, with 18 bases between.

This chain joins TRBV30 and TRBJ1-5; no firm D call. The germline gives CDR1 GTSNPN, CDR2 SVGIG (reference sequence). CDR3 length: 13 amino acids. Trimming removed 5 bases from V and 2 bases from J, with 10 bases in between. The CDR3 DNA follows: TGTGCCTGGTCTACCGGAGGCAATCAGCCCCAGCATTTT. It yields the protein CAWSTGGNQPQHF. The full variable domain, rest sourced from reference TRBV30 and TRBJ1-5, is SQTIHQWPATLVQPVGSPLSLECTVEGTSNPNLYWYRQAAGRGLQLLFYSVGIGQISSEVPQNLSASRPQDRQFILSSKKLLLSDSGFYLCAWSTGGNQPQHFGDGTRLSIL.

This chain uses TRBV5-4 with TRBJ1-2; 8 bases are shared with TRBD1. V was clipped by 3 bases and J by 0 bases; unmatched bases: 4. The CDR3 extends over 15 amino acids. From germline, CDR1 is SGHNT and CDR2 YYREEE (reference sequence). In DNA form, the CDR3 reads TGTGCCAGCAGCTATTCAGGGGGCTCTAACTATGGCTACACCTTC. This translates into CASSYSGGSNYGYTF.

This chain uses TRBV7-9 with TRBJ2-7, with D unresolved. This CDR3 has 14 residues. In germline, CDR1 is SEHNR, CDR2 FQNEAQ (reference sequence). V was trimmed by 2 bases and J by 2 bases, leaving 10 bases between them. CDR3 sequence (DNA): TGTGCCAGCAGCTTACCATCTACTACCTACGAGCAGTACTTC. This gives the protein CASSLPSTTYEQYF.

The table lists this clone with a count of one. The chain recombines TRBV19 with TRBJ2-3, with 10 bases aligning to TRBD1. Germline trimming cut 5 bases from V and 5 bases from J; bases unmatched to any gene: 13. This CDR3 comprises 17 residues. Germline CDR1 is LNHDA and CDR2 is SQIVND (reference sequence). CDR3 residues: CASSFYFGQGGKDTQYF. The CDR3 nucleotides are TGTGCCAGTAGTTTCTACTTCGGACAGGGGGGGAAAGATACGCAGTATTTT.

The CDR3 loop is CASSSSGSSYNEQFF. The CDR3 bases are TGTGCCAGCAGCTCTAGCGGGAGCTCCTACAATGAGCAGTTCTTC. This chain joins TRBV5-4 and TRBJ2-1; 10 bases fit TRBD2. The V and J ends lost 3 bases and 0 bases, in that order; junction bases with no gene match: 0. Looked up from germline, CDR1 is SGHNT and CDR2 is YYREEE (reference sequence). CDR3 length: 15 amino acids.

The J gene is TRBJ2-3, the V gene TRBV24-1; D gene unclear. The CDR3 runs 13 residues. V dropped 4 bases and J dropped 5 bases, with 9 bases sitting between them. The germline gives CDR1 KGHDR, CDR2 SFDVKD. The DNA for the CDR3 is TGTGCCACCAGTGAAACGGGTGGAGATACGCAGTATTTT. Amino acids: CATSETGGDTQYF.

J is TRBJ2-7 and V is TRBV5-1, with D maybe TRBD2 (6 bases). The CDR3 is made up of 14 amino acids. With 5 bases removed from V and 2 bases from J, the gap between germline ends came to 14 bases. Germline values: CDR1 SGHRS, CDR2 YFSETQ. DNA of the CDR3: TGCGCCAGCAGTTGGGGTAGCGGACCCTACGAGCAGTACTTC. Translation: CASSWGSGPYEQYF. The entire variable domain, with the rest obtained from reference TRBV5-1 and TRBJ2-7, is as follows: KAGVTQTPRYLIKTRGQQVTLSCSPISGHRSVSWYQQTPGQGLQFLFEYFSETQRNKGNFPGRFSGRQFSNSRSEMNVSTLELGDSALYLCASSWGSGPYEQYFGPGTRLTVT.

As DNA, the CDR3 is TGTGCCAGCAGCTTATATTCTAGCGGGGTGGCCGGGGAGCTGTTTTTT. It translates to CASSLYSSGVAGELFF. The V and J genes are TRBV11-3 and TRBJ2-2, with 9 bases that match TRBD2. The CDR3 sequence is 16 residues long. Germline CDR1 reads SGHNT; CDR2 reads YENEEA. Trimming at V came to 2 bases and at J to 6 bases, leaving 7 bases not matched to a gene.

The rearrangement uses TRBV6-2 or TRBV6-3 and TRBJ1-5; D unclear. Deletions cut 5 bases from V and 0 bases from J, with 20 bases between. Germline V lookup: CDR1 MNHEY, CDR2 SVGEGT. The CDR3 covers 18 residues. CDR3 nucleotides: TGTGCCAGCAGTATACCCCCCGGCAGGCCCTATAGCAATCAGCCCCAGCATTTT. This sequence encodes CASSIPPGRPYSNQPQHF.

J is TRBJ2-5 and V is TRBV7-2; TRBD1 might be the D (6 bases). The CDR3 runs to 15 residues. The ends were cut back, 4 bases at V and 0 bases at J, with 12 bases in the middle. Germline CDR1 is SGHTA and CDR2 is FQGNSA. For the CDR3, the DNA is TGTGCCAGCAGCTCGGACAGACTTAACCAAGAGACCCAGTACTTC. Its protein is CASSSDRLNQETQYF. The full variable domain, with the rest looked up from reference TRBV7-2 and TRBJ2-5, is GAGVSQSPSNKVTEKGKDVELRCDPISGHTALYWYRQSLGQGLEFLIYFQGNSAPDKSGLPSDRFSAERTGGSVSTLTIQRTQQEDSAVYLCASSSDRLNQETQYFGPGTRLLVL.

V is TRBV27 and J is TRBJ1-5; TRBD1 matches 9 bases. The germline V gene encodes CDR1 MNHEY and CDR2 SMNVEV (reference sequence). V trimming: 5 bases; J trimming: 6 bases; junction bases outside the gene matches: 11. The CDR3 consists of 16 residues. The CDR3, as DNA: TGTGCCAGCAGTCCCCTACAGGGGGCGCCGGTTCAGCCCCAGCATTTT. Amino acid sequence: CASSPLQGAPVQPQHF.

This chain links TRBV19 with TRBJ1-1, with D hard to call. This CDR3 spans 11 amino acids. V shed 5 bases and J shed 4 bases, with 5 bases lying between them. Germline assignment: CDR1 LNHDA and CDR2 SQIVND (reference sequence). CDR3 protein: CASSLGTEAFF. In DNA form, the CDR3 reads TGTGCCAGTAGTCTCGGCACTGAAGCTTTCTTT.

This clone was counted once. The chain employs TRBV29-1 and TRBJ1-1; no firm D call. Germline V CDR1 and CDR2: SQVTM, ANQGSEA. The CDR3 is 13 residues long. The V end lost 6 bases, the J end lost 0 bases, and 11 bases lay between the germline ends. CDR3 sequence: CSVNRRLNTEAFF. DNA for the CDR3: TGCAGCGTCAACCGGCGGCTGAACACTGAAGCTTTCTTT.

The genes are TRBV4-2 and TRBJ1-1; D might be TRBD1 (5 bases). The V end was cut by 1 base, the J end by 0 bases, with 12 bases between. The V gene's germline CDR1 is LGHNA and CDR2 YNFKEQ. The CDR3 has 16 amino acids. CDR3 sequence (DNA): TGTGCCAGCAGCCAAGGATTGGAAGGGGTGAACACTGAAGCTTTCTTT. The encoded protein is CASSQGLEGVNTEAFF.

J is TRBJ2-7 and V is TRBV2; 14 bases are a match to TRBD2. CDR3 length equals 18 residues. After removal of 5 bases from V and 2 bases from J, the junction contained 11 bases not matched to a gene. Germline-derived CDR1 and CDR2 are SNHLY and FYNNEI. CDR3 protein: CASSTSGTSGRGAYEQYF. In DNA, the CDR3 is TGTGCCAGCAGTACGTCCGGGACTAGCGGGAGAGGCGCCTACGAGCAGTACTTC.

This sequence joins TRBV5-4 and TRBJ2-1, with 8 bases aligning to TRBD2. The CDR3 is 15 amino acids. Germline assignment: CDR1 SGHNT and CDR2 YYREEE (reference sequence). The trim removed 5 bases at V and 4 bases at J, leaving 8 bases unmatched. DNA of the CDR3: TGTGCCAGCAGTCTAAGCGGGAGTTTTTACAATGAGCAGTTCTTC. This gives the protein CASSLSGSFYNEQFF.

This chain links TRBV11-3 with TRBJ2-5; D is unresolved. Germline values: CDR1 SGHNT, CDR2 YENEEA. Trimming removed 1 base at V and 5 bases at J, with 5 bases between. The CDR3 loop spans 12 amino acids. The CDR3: CASSLAVETQYF. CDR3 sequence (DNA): TGTGCCAGCAGCTTAGCTGTGGAGACCCAGTACTTC.

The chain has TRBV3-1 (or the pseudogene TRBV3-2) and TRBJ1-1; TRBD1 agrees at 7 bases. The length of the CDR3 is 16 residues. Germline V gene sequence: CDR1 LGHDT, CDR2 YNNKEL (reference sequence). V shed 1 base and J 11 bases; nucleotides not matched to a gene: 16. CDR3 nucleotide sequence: TGTGCCAGCAGCCAAGGACTCGCGGGGACAGCCTCTAGGGCTTTCTTT. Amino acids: CASSQGLAGTASRAFF.

CDR3 DNA sequence: TGTGCCAGCAGCTTAGGCTCGGGGGTCACTGAAGCTTTCTTT. Translated, it gives CASSLGSGVTEAFF. The V gene is TRBV7-3, the J gene TRBJ1-1; possibly TRBD1 for D (5 bases). Germline loops: CDR1 SGHTA, CDR2 FQGTGA. The CDR3 is 14 residues long. Trimming left V 2 bases short and J 4 bases short, with 11 bases between.

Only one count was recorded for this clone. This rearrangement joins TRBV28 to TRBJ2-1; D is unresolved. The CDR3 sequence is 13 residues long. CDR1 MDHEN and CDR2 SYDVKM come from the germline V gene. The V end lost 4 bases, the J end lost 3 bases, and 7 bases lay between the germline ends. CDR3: CASSSEDYNEQFF. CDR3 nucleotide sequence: TGTGCCAGCAGTTCCGAGGACTACAATGAGCAGTTCTTC.

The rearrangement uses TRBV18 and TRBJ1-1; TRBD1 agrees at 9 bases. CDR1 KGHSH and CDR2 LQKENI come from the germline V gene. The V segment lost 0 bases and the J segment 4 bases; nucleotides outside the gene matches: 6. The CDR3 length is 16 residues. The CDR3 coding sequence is TGTGCCAGCTCACCACCGGGTACAGGGGGCGTCACTGAAGCTTTCTTT. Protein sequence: CASSPPGTGGVTEAFF.

The CDR3 region has the DNA TGTGCCAGCAGTTACTTTAGGGGCGAAGAAGCTTTCTTT. Translated, it gives CASSYFRGEEAFF. This chain uses TRBV6-2 or TRBV6-3 with TRBJ1-1, with a possible D match to TRBD1 (5 bases). This CDR3 spans 13 amino acids. CDR1 and CDR2 from the germline V gene are MNHEY and SVGEGT. With 1 base removed from V and 8 bases from J, the gap between germline ends came to 11 bases.

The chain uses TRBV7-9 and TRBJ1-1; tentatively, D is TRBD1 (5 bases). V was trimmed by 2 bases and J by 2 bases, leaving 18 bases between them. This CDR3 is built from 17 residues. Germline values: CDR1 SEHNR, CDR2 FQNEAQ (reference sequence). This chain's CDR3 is CASSLWGAAEANTEAFF. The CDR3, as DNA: TGTGCCAGCAGCTTATGGGGCGCCGCAGAAGCTAACACTGAAGCTTTCTTT.

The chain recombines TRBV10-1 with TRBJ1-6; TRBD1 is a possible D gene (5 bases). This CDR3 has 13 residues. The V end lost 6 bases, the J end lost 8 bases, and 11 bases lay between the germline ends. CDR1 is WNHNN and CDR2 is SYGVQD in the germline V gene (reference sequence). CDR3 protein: CASSTGTYSPLHF. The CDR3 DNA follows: TGCGCCAGCAGCACCGGGACTTATTCACCCCTCCACTTT.

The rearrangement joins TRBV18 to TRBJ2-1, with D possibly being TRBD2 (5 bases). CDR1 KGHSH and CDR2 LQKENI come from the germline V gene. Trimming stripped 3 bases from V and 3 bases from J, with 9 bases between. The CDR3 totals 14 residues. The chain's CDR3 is CASSPPGGYNEQFF. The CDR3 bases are TGTGCCAGCTCACCCCCCGGAGGCTACAATGAGCAGTTCTTC. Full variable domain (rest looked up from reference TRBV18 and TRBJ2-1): NAGVMQNPRHLVRRRGQEARLRCSPMKGHSHVYWYRQLPEEGLKFMVYLQKENIIDESGMPKERFSAEFPKEGPSILRIQQVVRGDSAAYFCASSPPGGYNEQFFGPGTRLTVL.

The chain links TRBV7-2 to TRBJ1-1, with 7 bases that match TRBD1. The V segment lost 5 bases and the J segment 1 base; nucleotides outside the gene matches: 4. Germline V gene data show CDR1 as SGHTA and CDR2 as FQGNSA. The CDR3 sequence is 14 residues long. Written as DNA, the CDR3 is TGTGCCAGCAGCGACAGGGCCGGGAACACTGAAGCTTTCTTT. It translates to CASSDRAGNTEAFF.